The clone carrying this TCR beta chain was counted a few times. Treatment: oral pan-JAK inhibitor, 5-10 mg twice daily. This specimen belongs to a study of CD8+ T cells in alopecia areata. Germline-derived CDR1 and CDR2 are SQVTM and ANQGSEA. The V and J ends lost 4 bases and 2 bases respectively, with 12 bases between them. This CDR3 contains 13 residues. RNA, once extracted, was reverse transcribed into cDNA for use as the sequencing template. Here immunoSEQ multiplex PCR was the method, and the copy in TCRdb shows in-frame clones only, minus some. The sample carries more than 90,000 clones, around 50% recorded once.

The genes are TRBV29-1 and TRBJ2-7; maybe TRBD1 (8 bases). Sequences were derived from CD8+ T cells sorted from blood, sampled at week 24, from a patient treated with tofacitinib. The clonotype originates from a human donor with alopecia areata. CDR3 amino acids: CSVGQGTTYEQYF. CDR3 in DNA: TGCAGCGTTGGACAGGGGACTACCTACGAGCAGTACTTC.